The source of this T cell receptor beta chain is a study of blood T cell repertoires in COVID-19. About the study: Samples taken during acute and convalescent COVID-19 were collected in the United States, Italy and Spain.

The CDR3 is 14 residues long. Germline lookup yields CDR1 KGHSH and CDR2 LQKENI. Deletions cut 4 bases from V and 6 bases from J, with 13 bases between. TCRdb's copy holds only in-frame clones and misses some; the assay was immunoSEQ multiplex PCR. The table includes a few hundred thousand clones, approximately 85% detected once. This clone came up a few times. The study recruited people aged about 18 to 90 years across 20 to 30 US areas. Donors were grouped by their self-reported clinical history. Sequenced input: PBMCs or T cells enriched from blood (not recorded which). The clonotype comes from a woman in her 50s who had recovered from COVID-19. The chain joins TRBV18 to TRBJ1-5; a possible D gene is TRBD1 (5 bases). The CDR3 region has the DNA TGTGCCAGCTCACTAGGAGGGACGATTCAGCCCCAGCATTTT. Translation: CASSLGGTIQPQHF.